This is a list of T cell receptor beta chains from one sample in a study of shared clonotypes between healthy human individuals. Here immunoSEQ multiplex PCR was the method, and the copy in TCRdb shows in-frame clones only, minus some. Among 2 million to 3 million clones, approximately 93% were seen once, and the ten largest hold approximately 0.37%. Material: naive CD4+ T cells from PBMCs. The source of these receptors is a man younger than 35 in good health. Some clones in this sample may be carry-over from other donors' samples. The CDR3 runs from the conserved cysteine through the conserved F or W. A D gene is named only where the DNA matches it firmly. Clone size appears in some rows only: once, few, many, or a class for an expanded clone.

v_call: TRBV14; clone_size: NA; d_call: TRBD1; j_call: TRBJ1-5; cdr3_nt: TGTGCCAGCAGCCTAACAGGGGTCGGTCCCCAGCATTTT; cdr3_aa: CASSLTGVGPQHF
v_call: TRBV4-3; clone_size: NA; d_call: NA; j_call: TRBJ2-6; cdr3_nt: TGCGCCAGCAGCCAAGACGTTTACTCTGGGGCCAACGTCCTGACTTTC; cdr3_aa: CASSQDVYSGANVLTF
v_call: TRBV28; clone_size: NA; d_call: TRBD2; j_call: TRBJ2-3; cdr3_nt: TGTGCCAGCAGTTTTTTTCGAGGTGGTAGCGGGAGCTATACGCAGTATTTT; cdr3_aa: CASSFFRGGSGSYTQYF
v_call: TRBV5-4; clone_size: NA; d_call: NA; j_call: TRBJ2-3; cdr3_nt: TGTGCCAGCAGCCCGTGGGACCGTAGCCCAGATACGCAGTATTTT; cdr3_aa: CASSPWDRSPDTQYF
v_call: TRBV5-6; clone_size: NA; d_call: NA; j_call: TRBJ2-1; cdr3_nt: TGTGCCAGCAGTACCCCCGGGACTTACAATGAGCAGTTCTTC; cdr3_aa: CASSTPGTYNEQFF
v_call: TRBV13; clone_size: NA; d_call: TRBD1; j_call: TRBJ2-7; cdr3_nt: TGTGCCAGCAGCTCTAGGACAGGCGCTACCTACGAGCAGTACTTC; cdr3_aa: CASSSRTGATYEQYF
v_call: TRBV28; clone_size: NA; d_call: NA; j_call: TRBJ2-2; cdr3_nt: TGTGCCAGCAGTCTAAGGCTCGGGGAGCTGTTTTTT; cdr3_aa: CASSLRLGELFF
v_call: TRBV25-1; clone_size: NA; d_call: TRBD1; j_call: TRBJ2-1; cdr3_nt: TGTGCCAGCAGTGATCCGGGACAGGGGGGCAATGAGCAGTTCTTC; cdr3_aa: CASSDPGQGGNEQFF
v_call: TRBV19; clone_size: NA; d_call: TRBD2; j_call: TRBJ2-3; cdr3_nt: TGTGCCAGTAGTTCGGGACTAGCGACCAGCACAGATACGCAGTATTTT; cdr3_aa: CASSSGLATSTDTQYF
v_call: TRBV25-1; clone_size: NA; d_call: TRBD2; j_call: TRBJ2-1; cdr3_nt: TGTGCCAGCAGTGAACCTAGCGGGGGGGGCTACAATGAGCAGTTCTTC; cdr3_aa: CASSEPSGGGYNEQFF
v_call: TRBV7-9; clone_size: once; d_call: NA; j_call: TRBJ2-4; cdr3_nt: TGTGCCAGCAGCCCAGGGGACATTCAGTACTTC; cdr3_aa: CASSPGDIQYF
v_call: TRBV9; clone_size: NA; d_call: NA; j_call: TRBJ2-5; cdr3_nt: TGTGCCAGCAGCGGGGGTCCCGGGAATCGCGAGACCCAGTACTTC; cdr3_aa: CASSGGPGNRETQYF
v_call: TRBV10-3; clone_size: NA; d_call: NA; j_call: TRBJ2-3; cdr3_nt: TGTGCCATCCGGTTGGGACCTAGCACAGATACGCAGTATTTT; cdr3_aa: CAIRLGPSTDTQYF
v_call: TRBV28; clone_size: NA; d_call: NA; j_call: TRBJ2-1; cdr3_nt: TGTGCCAGCAGTTTATCATCCGACAGAGAGCAGTTCTTC; cdr3_aa: CASSLSSDREQFF
v_call: TRBV5-1; clone_size: NA; d_call: TRBD2; j_call: TRBJ2-1; cdr3_nt: TGCGCCAGCAGCGCCCGCGGGGTTAGCGGGGCCTACAATGAGCAGTTCTTC; cdr3_aa: CASSARGVSGAYNEQFF
v_call: TRBV5-4; clone_size: NA; d_call: NA; j_call: TRBJ2-1; cdr3_nt: TGTGCCAGCAGCTTGGGGTCTAGTACCCAGTTCTTC; cdr3_aa: CASSLGSSTQFF
v_call: TRBV6-5; clone_size: NA; d_call: TRBD1; j_call: TRBJ1-3; cdr3_nt: TGTGCCAGCAGTCCCGACAGGGACTCTGGAAACACCATATATTTT; cdr3_aa: CASSPDRDSGNTIYF
v_call: TRBV6-5; clone_size: NA; d_call: TRBD2; j_call: TRBJ2-7; cdr3_nt: TGTGCCAGCAGTCGCCGGGACTATACCCCCTACGAGCAGTACTTC; cdr3_aa: CASSRRDYTPYEQYF
v_call: TRBV4-3; clone_size: NA; d_call: NA; j_call: TRBJ2-5; cdr3_nt: TGCGCCAGCAGCCAAGATTCCCGGCAGGGGTACGTCTCGGAGACCCAGTACTTC; cdr3_aa: CASSQDSRQGYVSETQYF
v_call: TRBV30; clone_size: NA; d_call: NA; j_call: TRBJ1-2; cdr3_nt: TGTGCCTGGATGCGCGGCACCTATGGCTACACCTTC; cdr3_aa: CAWMRGTYGYTF
v_call: TRBV6-5; clone_size: NA; d_call: NA; j_call: TRBJ1-5; cdr3_nt: TGTGCCAGCAGTTTTCCGCCGTTCCCGGGCACAGATACGCAGCATTTT; cdr3_aa: CASSFPPFPGTDTQHF
v_call: TRBV2; clone_size: NA; d_call: NA; j_call: TRBJ2-2; cdr3_nt: TGTGCCAGCAGTGGCGTAGGGGAGCTGTTTTTT; cdr3_aa: CASSGVGELFF
v_call: TRBV7-9; clone_size: NA; d_call: NA; j_call: TRBJ2-2; cdr3_nt: TGTGCCAGCTTGGAGCGGACGAACACCGGGGAGCTGTTTTTT; cdr3_aa: CASLERTNTGELFF
v_call: TRBV19; clone_size: NA; d_call: NA; j_call: TRBJ1-5; cdr3_nt: TGTGCCAGTAGTTCGGGTCGAGGGGGCAATCAGCCCCAGCATTTT; cdr3_aa: CASSSGRGGNQPQHF
v_call: TRBV6-5; clone_size: NA; d_call: NA; j_call: TRBJ2-1; cdr3_nt: TGTGCCAGCAGTCCAAGCGACAGGTACAATGAGCAGTTCTTC; cdr3_aa: CASSPSDRYNEQFF
v_call: TRBV7-9; clone_size: NA; d_call: TRBD1; j_call: TRBJ2-3; cdr3_nt: TGTGCCAGCAGCAGGGACAGATTCACAGATACGCAGTATTTT; cdr3_aa: CASSRDRFTDTQYF
v_call: TRBV15; clone_size: once; d_call: TRBD1; j_call: TRBJ2-4; cdr3_nt: TGTGCCACCAGCAGAGGGGGACAGGGGACCTTGATTCAGTACTTC; cdr3_aa: CATSRGGQGTLIQYF
v_call: TRBV7-2; clone_size: NA; d_call: NA; j_call: TRBJ2-4; cdr3_nt: TGTGCCAGCAGCAATCCACTACAGGGCCCGTTAGCCAAAAACATTCAGTACTTC; cdr3_aa: CASSNPLQGPLAKNIQYF
v_call: TRBV6-4; clone_size: once; d_call: TRBD1; j_call: TRBJ2-7; cdr3_nt: TGTGCCAGCAGTGAGCCGACAGGGAGCTCCTACGAGCAGTACTTC; cdr3_aa: CASSEPTGSSYEQYF
v_call: TRBV2; clone_size: NA; d_call: NA; j_call: TRBJ1-1; cdr3_nt: TGTGCCAGCAGTGAGAGTTTCTGGGACACTGAAGCTTTCTTT; cdr3_aa: CASSESFWDTEAFF
v_call: TRBV27; clone_size: NA; d_call: NA; j_call: TRBJ2-3; cdr3_nt: TGTGCCAGCAGTTTAGTTCCCCGGGGGCAAGGAACAGATACGCAGTATTTT; cdr3_aa: CASSLVPRGQGTDTQYF
v_call: TRBV30; clone_size: NA; d_call: NA; j_call: TRBJ1-1; cdr3_nt: TGTGCCTGGAGTGAGACTTGGAACACTGAAGCTTTCTTT; cdr3_aa: CAWSETWNTEAFF
v_call: TRBV28; clone_size: NA; d_call: NA; j_call: TRBJ2-7; cdr3_nt: TGTGCCAGCAGTTCCCCCTCGGACAGCGTCTACGAGCAGTACTTC; cdr3_aa: CASSSPSDSVYEQYF
v_call: TRBV28; clone_size: NA; d_call: TRBD2; j_call: TRBJ2-1; cdr3_nt: TGTGCCAGCAGTTTCACCAGCGGGAGTAATGAGCAGTTCTTC; cdr3_aa: CASSFTSGSNEQFF
v_call: TRBV6-5; clone_size: once; d_call: TRBD1; j_call: TRBJ1-3; cdr3_nt: TGTGCCAGCAGACGGACAGGGGCTGGAAACACCATATATTTT; cdr3_aa: CASRRTGAGNTIYF
v_call: TRBV4-2; clone_size: NA; d_call: TRBD1; j_call: TRBJ2-1; cdr3_nt: TGTGCCAGCAGCAAAAACCTCGGGACAGGGGACAATGAGCAGTTCTTC; cdr3_aa: CASSKNLGTGDNEQFF
v_call: TRBV5-1; clone_size: NA; d_call: TRBD1; j_call: TRBJ2-5; cdr3_nt: TGCGCCAGCAGCTTAGGGACAGGGCAAGAGACCCAGTACTTC; cdr3_aa: CASSLGTGQETQYF
v_call: TRBV19; clone_size: NA; d_call: TRBD1; j_call: TRBJ2-1; cdr3_nt: TGTGCCAGTACGACCGCCCGGGACAGGGGTAGGAATGAGCAGTTCTTC; cdr3_aa: CASTTARDRGRNEQFF
v_call: TRBV19; clone_size: NA; d_call: NA; j_call: TRBJ2-7; cdr3_nt: TGTGCCAGTAGTAGTCTAGGGGGAGTCTACGAGCAGTACTTC; cdr3_aa: CASSSLGGVYEQYF
v_call: TRBV19; clone_size: NA; d_call: TRBD2; j_call: TRBJ2-7; cdr3_nt: TGTGCCAGTAGTACGCAGAGCGGGAGAGGATACGAGCAGTACTTC; cdr3_aa: CASSTQSGRGYEQYF
v_call: TRBV28; clone_size: NA; d_call: NA; j_call: TRBJ1-4; cdr3_nt: TGTGCCAGCAGTTTGTGGGGGCTAGGAGAAAAACTGTTTTTT; cdr3_aa: CASSLWGLGEKLFF
v_call: TRBV6-5; clone_size: NA; d_call: NA; j_call: TRBJ2-7; cdr3_nt: TGTGCCAGCAGTTACTGGCAGGGCTACGAGCAGTACTTC; cdr3_aa: CASSYWQGYEQYF
v_call: TRBV5-1; clone_size: NA; d_call: NA; j_call: TRBJ2-3; cdr3_nt: TGCGCCAGCAGGGGCGACTTAACAGATACGCAGTATTTT; cdr3_aa: CASRGDLTDTQYF
v_call: TRBV15; clone_size: NA; d_call: NA; j_call: TRBJ1-2; cdr3_nt: TGTGCCACCAGCAGAGTTTTCGGCAGCTACTATGGCTACACCTTC; cdr3_aa: CATSRVFGSYYGYTF
v_call: TRBV9; clone_size: NA; d_call: NA; j_call: TRBJ1-2; cdr3_nt: TGTGCCAGCAGCGTGTCCACACACGGAGGCTACACCTTC; cdr3_aa: CASSVSTHGGYTF
v_call: TRBV5-4; clone_size: NA; d_call: NA; j_call: TRBJ2-1; cdr3_nt: TGTGCCAGCAGCTTGGCCCGAGGCGGTGACTCCTACAATGAGCAGTTCTTC; cdr3_aa: CASSLARGGDSYNEQFF
v_call: TRBV6-9; clone_size: NA; d_call: NA; j_call: TRBJ1-4; cdr3_nt: TGTGCCAGCAGTTATCCAGGGGCCGATAATGAAAAACTGTTTTTT; cdr3_aa: CASSYPGADNEKLFF
v_call: TRBV28; clone_size: NA; d_call: NA; j_call: TRBJ1-2; cdr3_nt: TGTGCCAGCAGTTTCGGGGTTGGCTACACCTTC; cdr3_aa: CASSFGVGYTF